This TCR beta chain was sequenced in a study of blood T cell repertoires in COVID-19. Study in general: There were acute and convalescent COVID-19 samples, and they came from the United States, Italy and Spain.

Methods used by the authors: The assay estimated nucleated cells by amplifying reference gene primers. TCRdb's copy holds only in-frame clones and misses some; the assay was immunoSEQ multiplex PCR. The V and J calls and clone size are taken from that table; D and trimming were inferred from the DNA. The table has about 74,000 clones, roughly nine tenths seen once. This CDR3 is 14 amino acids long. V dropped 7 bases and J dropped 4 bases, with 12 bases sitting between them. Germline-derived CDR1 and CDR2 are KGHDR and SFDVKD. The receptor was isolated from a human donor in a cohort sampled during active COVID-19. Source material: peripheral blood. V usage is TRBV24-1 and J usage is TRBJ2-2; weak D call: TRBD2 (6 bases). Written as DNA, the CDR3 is TGTGCCACCAGCCCGGGGGAGAGCACCGGGGAGCTGTTTTTT. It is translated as CATSPGESTGELFF.